A selection of T cell receptor beta chains follows, all from one sample in a study of CD8 T cells in Susac syndrome. TCRdb passed the immunoSEQ multiplex PCR reads through MiXCR, listing each CDR3 protein once. The table has about 300,000 distinct CDR3 sequences, 85% seen once. What was sequenced was CD8+ T cells from PBMCs. These receptors were collected from a human donor with multiple sclerosis. Both conserved end residues are part of each CDR3. The order of the fields is CDR3 length, clone size, J gene, D gene, V gene, CDR3 DNA, CDR3 protein. The D gene is left open where the match is weak. Rows give clone size only sometimes, using once, few, many, or a class for an expanded clone.

length: 14
size: NA
J: TRBJ2-2
D: NA
V: TRBV27
DNA: TGTGCCAGCAGTTTGTTCGAGGGGACGGGGGAGCTGTTTTTT
CDR3: CASSLFEGTGELFF

length: 13
size: NA
J: TRBJ2-7
D: NA
V: TRBV10-3
DNA: TGTGCCATCCTGCAGGAGGATGACTACGAGCAGTACTTC
CDR3: CAILQEDDYEQYF

length: 16
size: NA
J: TRBJ2-7
D: TRBD2
V: TRBV4-3
DNA: TGCGCCAGCAGCCTGAAGTCGGGACTAGCCTTGGGGGAGCAGTACTTC
CDR3: CASSLKSGLALGEQYF

length: 12
size: NA
J: TRBJ1-1
D: NA
V: TRBV6-2/TRBV6-3
DNA: TGTGCCAGCAGAATGATGAACACTGAAGCTTTCTTT
CDR3: CASRMMNTEAFF

length: 14
size: NA
J: TRBJ2-1
D: NA
V: TRBV25-1
DNA: TGTGCCAGCAGTGAGAAGTTGAGCCACAATGAGCAGTTCTTC
CDR3: CASSEKLSHNEQFF

length: 14
size: NA
J: TRBJ2-7
D: NA
V: TRBV7-9
DNA: TGTGCCAGCAGCTTAGAGGGTATTGGGTACGAGCAGTACTTC
CDR3: CASSLEGIGYEQYF

length: 17
size: few
J: TRBJ1-4
D: NA
V: TRBV11-2
DNA: TGTGCCAGCAGCTTAGAATTCGGGTATTCAACTAATGAAAAACTGTTTTTT
CDR3: CASSLEFGYSTNEKLFF

length: 11
size: NA
J: TRBJ1-1
D: NA
V: TRBV27
DNA: TGTGCCAGCAGTTCCCTGAGTGAAGCTTTCTTT
CDR3: CASSSLSEAFF

length: 14
size: NA
J: TRBJ2-1
D: TRBD2
V: TRBV7-7
DNA: TGTGCTAGCAGCCACGGGGGGGAGTACAATGAGCAGTTCTTC
CDR3: CASSHGGEYNEQFF

length: 15
size: NA
J: TRBJ1-2
D: NA
V: TRBV7-9
DNA: TGTGCCAGCAGCTTGGGGCCCCGGGTGGACTATGGCTACACCTTC
CDR3: CASSLGPRVDYGYTF

length: 16
size: NA
J: TRBJ2-7
D: TRBD2
V: TRBV19
DNA: TGTGCCAGTAGTATAGTGAGCGGGAGGGCCTCGGACGAGCAGTACTTC
CDR3: CASSIVSGRASDEQYF

length: 15
size: NA
J: TRBJ2-3
D: TRBD2
V: TRBV7-9
DNA: TGTGCCAGCAGCGCTGGGAGGGCTAGCACAGATACGCAGTATTTT
CDR3: CASSAGRASTDTQYF

length: 13
size: NA
J: TRBJ2-7
D: TRBD1
V: TRBV29-1
DNA: TGCAGCGTTAGAACAGGGGAGTCCTACGAGCAGTACTTC
CDR3: CSVRTGESYEQYF

length: 17
size: NA
J: TRBJ2-1
D: TRBD2
V: TRBV7-3
DNA: TGTGCCAGCAGCCCCGAACGGACTAGCGGGAGAAGCAATGAGCAGTTCTTC
CDR3: CASSPERTSGRSNEQFF

length: 14
size: NA
J: TRBJ1-2
D: TRBD1
V: TRBV6-1
DNA: TGTGCCAGCAGCCGGACAGGGGAGAACTATGGCTACACCTTC
CDR3: CASSRTGENYGYTF

length: 14
size: NA
J: TRBJ1-1
D: TRBD1
V: TRBV5-1
DNA: TGCGCCAGCAGCGAGACAGGGCCGAACACTGAAGCTTTCTTT
CDR3: CASSETGPNTEAFF

length: 18
size: NA
J: TRBJ2-1
D: TRBD2
V: TRBV4-3
DNA: TGCGCCAGCAGCCAAGAGACGAGCGGGAGAGGCTCCTACAATGAGCAGTTCTTC
CDR3: CASSQETSGRGSYNEQFF

length: 16
size: once
J: TRBJ2-3
D: NA
V: TRBV28
DNA: TGTGCCAGCAGTTTAGCCGAACAGGACCGCACAGATACGCAGTATTTT
CDR3: CASSLAEQDRTDTQYF

length: 11
size: NA
J: TRBJ2-1
D: NA
V: TRBV20-1
DNA: TGCAGTGCCCCTTTCTACAATGAGCAGTTCTTC
CDR3: CSAPFYNEQFF

length: 14
size: few
J: TRBJ2-1
D: NA
V: TRBV12-3/TRBV12-4
DNA: TGTGCCAGCAGTTGGACCGTCTCCTACAATGAGCAGTTCTTC
CDR3: CASSWTVSYNEQFF

length: 15
size: NA
J: TRBJ2-7
D: TRBD1
V: TRBV7-9
DNA: TGTGCCAGCAGCTCCCGGACAGGGCAGTCAGACGAGCAGTACTTC
CDR3: CASSSRTGQSDEQYF

length: 14
size: NA
J: TRBJ1-5
D: NA
V: TRBV7-9
DNA: TGTGCCAGCAGCCTCCCGGGAGGGACCCAGCCCCAGCATTTT
CDR3: CASSLPGGTQPQHF

length: 16
size: NA
J: TRBJ2-7
D: NA
V: TRBV9
DNA: TGTGCCAGCAGCCCCTTCCGGGACGCCTCTTCGGGCGAGCAGTACTTC
CDR3: CASSPFRDASSGEQYF

length: 11
size: NA
J: TRBJ2-7
D: NA
V: TRBV19
DNA: TGTGCCAGTGGGGGGTACCACGAGCAGTACTTC
CDR3: CASGGYHEQYF

length: 14
size: NA
J: TRBJ2-1
D: NA
V: TRBV4-3
DNA: TGCGCCAGCAGCCAGGCGAGGGCCTACAATGAGCAGTTCTTC
CDR3: CASSQARAYNEQFF

length: 14
size: NA
J: TRBJ2-7
D: TRBD1
V: TRBV30
DNA: TGTGCCTGGGGAACGTGGGACAGGGCCTACGAGCAGTACTTC
CDR3: CAWGTWDRAYEQYF

length: 16
size: NA
J: TRBJ2-3
D: TRBD1
V: TRBV7-6
DNA: TGTGCCAGCAGCATGATAGGGACAGGGACCACAGATACGCAGTATTTT
CDR3: CASSMIGTGTTDTQYF

length: 11
size: NA
J: TRBJ1-1
D: NA
V: TRBV29-1
DNA: TGCAGCGTTGAACAGGGGACTGAAGCTTTCTTT
CDR3: CSVEQGTEAFF

length: 16
size: NA
J: TRBJ2-2
D: TRBD2
V: TRBV25-1
DNA: TGTGCCAGCAGTGATTTGACTAGCGGGAGCTTCGGGGAGCTGTTTTTT
CDR3: CASSDLTSGSFGELFF

length: 13
size: NA
J: TRBJ2-1
D: NA
V: TRBV11-3
DNA: TGTGCCAGCAGCTCCTGGGGAGACAATGAGCAGTTCTTC
CDR3: CASSSWGDNEQFF

length: 15
size: NA
J: TRBJ2-7
D: NA
V: TRBV7-9
DNA: TGTGCCAGCAGCTTAGTGGGGCGGTACACCTACGAGCAGTACTTC
CDR3: CASSLVGRYTYEQYF

length: 15
size: NA
J: TRBJ2-7
D: NA
V: TRBV28
DNA: TGTGCCAGCAGTTTTTTCGAGTCGGGCCCTTACGAGCAGTACTTC
CDR3: CASSFFESGPYEQYF

length: 12
size: NA
J: TRBJ2-7
D: NA
V: TRBV6-2/TRBV6-3
DNA: TGTGCCAGCAGCACCCCGGTCTACGAGCAGTACTTC
CDR3: CASSTPVYEQYF

length: 12
size: NA
J: TRBJ2-4
D: NA
V: TRBV20-1
DNA: TGCAGTGCTAGAGGCACAACTACCTCGCGGGACTTC
CDR3: CSARGTTTSRDF

length: 18
size: NA
J: TRBJ2-3
D: TRBD2
V: TRBV11-3
DNA: TGTGCCAGCAGCTTAGCAGGACTAGCGGGACCTTACACAGATACGCAGTATTTT
CDR3: CASSLAGLAGPYTDTQYF

length: 14
size: NA
J: TRBJ1-5
D: NA
V: TRBV6-2/TRBV6-3
DNA: TGTGCCAGCAGTTACAACTGGGCCCGACAGCCCCAGCATTTT
CDR3: CASSYNWARQPQHF

length: 15
size: NA
J: TRBJ2-5
D: NA
V: TRBV13
DNA: TGTGCCAGCAGCTTAACCGGGTCTCGGGGAGAGACCCAGTACTTC
CDR3: CASSLTGSRGETQYF

length: 18
size: NA
J: TRBJ2-4
D: TRBD2
V: TRBV28
DNA: TGTGCCAGCAGTCCGGGGGGACTAGCGGGAATGGGGTTCAACATTCAGTACTTC
CDR3: CASSPGGLAGMGFNIQYF

length: 15
size: NA
J: TRBJ1-2
D: NA
V: TRBV27
DNA: TGTGCCAGCAGTTTCAGTGGGGGTAAGGGTTATGGCTACACCTTC
CDR3: CASSFSGGKGYGYTF

length: 15
size: NA
J: TRBJ2-2
D: NA
V: TRBV10-3
DNA: TGTGCCATCAGCGCGCCCGGGACTCATCCCGGGGAGCTGTTTTTT
CDR3: CAISAPGTHPGELFF

length: 14
size: few
J: TRBJ2-1
D: NA
V: TRBV4-1
DNA: TGCGCCAGCAGCCAAGATTCAGGGGCCGATGAGCAGTTCTTC
CDR3: CASSQDSGADEQFF

length: 12
size: NA
J: TRBJ2-1
D: NA
V: TRBV29-1
DNA: TGCAGCGTTGAAGGGGCTTACAGTGAGCAGTTCTTC
CDR3: CSVEGAYSEQFF

length: 16
size: NA
J: TRBJ2-7
D: TRBD2
V: TRBV6-5
DNA: TGTGCCAGCAGTTACTCGATCGCGGGAGACTCCTACGAGCAGTACTTC
CDR3: CASSYSIAGDSYEQYF

length: 15
size: few
J: TRBJ2-4
D: TRBD2
V: TRBV6-5
DNA: TGTGCCAGCAGTTACCCGCGGGAGGGCCAGGTCATTCAGTACTTC
CDR3: CASSYPREGQVIQYF

length: 14
size: NA
J: TRBJ2-7
D: NA
V: TRBV18
DNA: TGTGCCAGCTCCCCGTCCGGGGGTGTTTACGAGCAGTACTTC
CDR3: CASSPSGGVYEQYF

length: 16
size: once
J: TRBJ2-7
D: TRBD1
V: TRBV4-1
DNA: TGCGCCAGCAGCCAAGTGCCGGGACAGGGACACTACGAGCAGTACTTC
CDR3: CASSQVPGQGHYEQYF

length: 13
size: NA
J: TRBJ2-3
D: NA
V: TRBV5-6
DNA: TGTGCCAGCAGTGTCGACGGGGCAGATACGCAGTATTTT
CDR3: CASSVDGADTQYF

length: 14
size: NA
J: TRBJ1-5
D: NA
V: TRBV20-1
DNA: TGCAGTGCTAGGAAGGGAATCAGCAATCAGCCCCAGCATTTT
CDR3: CSARKGISNQPQHF

length: 15
size: NA
J: TRBJ2-7
D: TRBD1
V: TRBV11-1
DNA: TGTGCCAGCAGCTTAGGGGGACAGGGTATGAACGAGCAGTACTTC
CDR3: CASSLGGQGMNEQYF

length: 14
size: NA
J: TRBJ2-2
D: NA
V: TRBV19
DNA: TGTGCCAGTAGTAGCGGGCCCAACACCGGGGAGCTGTTTTTT
CDR3: CASSSGPNTGELFF

length: 18
size: NA
J: TRBJ2-1
D: NA
V: TRBV25-1
DNA: TGTGCCAGCAGTGACCCTCAGGGAGGGACAGATAGCGTCAATGAGCAGTTCTTC
CDR3: CASSDPQGGTDSVNEQFF

length: 15
size: NA
J: TRBJ2-1
D: NA
V: TRBV19
DNA: TGTGCCAGTAGTATAGTACCGGTAGCCTACAATGAGCAGTTCTTC
CDR3: CASSIVPVAYNEQFF

length: 17
size: many
J: TRBJ2-4
D: NA
V: TRBV4-3
DNA: TGCGCCAGCAGCCAAGATTCAGGGTCTGGAGCCAAAAACATTCAGTACTTC
CDR3: CASSQDSGSGAKNIQYF

length: 14
size: once
J: TRBJ2-7
D: NA
V: TRBV19
DNA: TGTGCCAGTAGTTGGGACCGGAGCTCCTACGAGCAGTACTTC
CDR3: CASSWDRSSYEQYF

length: 14
size: once
J: TRBJ2-7
D: TRBD1
V: TRBV20-1
DNA: TGCAGTGCTGCCGGGACAGCCAGCTCCTACGAGCAGTACTTC
CDR3: CSAAGTASSYEQYF

length: 15
size: NA
J: TRBJ1-1
D: NA
V: TRBV7-6
DNA: TGTGCCAGCAGCCCTCAGACTCACCCGGGAACTGAAGCTTTCTTT
CDR3: CASSPQTHPGTEAFF

length: 14
size: NA
J: TRBJ2-7
D: NA
V: TRBV27
DNA: TGTGCCAGCGCTTCAGGGCGGAGTCCTTACGAGCAGTACTTC
CDR3: CASASGRSPYEQYF

length: 16
size: NA
J: TRBJ1-1
D: NA
V: TRBV30
DNA: TGTGCCTGGTTTGCTGTCGGGCGGGGGATGAACACTGAAGCTTTCTTT
CDR3: CAWFAVGRGMNTEAFF